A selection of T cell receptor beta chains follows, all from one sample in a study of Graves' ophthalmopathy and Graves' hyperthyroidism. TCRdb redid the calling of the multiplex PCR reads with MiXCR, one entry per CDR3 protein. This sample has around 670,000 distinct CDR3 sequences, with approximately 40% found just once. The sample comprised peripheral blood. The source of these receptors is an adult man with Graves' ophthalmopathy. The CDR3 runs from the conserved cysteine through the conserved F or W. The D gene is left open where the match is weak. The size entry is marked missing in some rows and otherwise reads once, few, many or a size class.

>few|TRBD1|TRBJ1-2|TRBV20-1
TGCAGTGCTAGTTCCCTGCAGGGGGCTAACTATGGCTACACCTTC
CSASSLQGANYGYTF
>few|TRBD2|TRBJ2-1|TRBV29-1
TGCAGCGTTGATGGCGGGAGAAGGGCTAATGAGCAGTTCTTC
CSVDGGRRANEQFF
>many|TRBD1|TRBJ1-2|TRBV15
TGTGCCACCAAAACAGGGGGCGCCGTTCAGGGCTACACCTTC
CATKTGGAVQGYTF
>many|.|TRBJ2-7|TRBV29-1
TGCAGCGTAAAGGGGCCTCTCTCCTACGAGCAGTACTTC
CSVKGPLSYEQYF
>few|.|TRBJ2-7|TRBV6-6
TGTGCCAGCAGTTACTTGGGCGGTGGCTCCTACGAGCAGTACTTC
CASSYLGGGSYEQYF
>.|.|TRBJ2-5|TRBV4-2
TGTGCCAGCAGCCAACAGGGGATTCAAGAGACCCAGTACTTC
CASSQQGIQETQYF
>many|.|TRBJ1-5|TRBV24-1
TGTGCCACCAGTGAAGGTAGGGTACGGCAGCCCCAGCATTTT
CATSEGRVRQPQHF
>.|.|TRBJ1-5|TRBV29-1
TGCAGTTCCGAACATAGCAATCAGCCCCAGCATTTT
CSSEHSNQPQHF
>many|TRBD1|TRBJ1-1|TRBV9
TGTGCCAGCAGCCCGCGGACAGGGGTAGGAACTGAAGCTTTCTTT
CASSPRTGVGTEAFF
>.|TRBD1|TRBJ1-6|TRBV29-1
TGCAGCGTTGCAGTCGGGACAGGCGATTCACCCCTCCACTTT
CSVAVGTGDSPLHF